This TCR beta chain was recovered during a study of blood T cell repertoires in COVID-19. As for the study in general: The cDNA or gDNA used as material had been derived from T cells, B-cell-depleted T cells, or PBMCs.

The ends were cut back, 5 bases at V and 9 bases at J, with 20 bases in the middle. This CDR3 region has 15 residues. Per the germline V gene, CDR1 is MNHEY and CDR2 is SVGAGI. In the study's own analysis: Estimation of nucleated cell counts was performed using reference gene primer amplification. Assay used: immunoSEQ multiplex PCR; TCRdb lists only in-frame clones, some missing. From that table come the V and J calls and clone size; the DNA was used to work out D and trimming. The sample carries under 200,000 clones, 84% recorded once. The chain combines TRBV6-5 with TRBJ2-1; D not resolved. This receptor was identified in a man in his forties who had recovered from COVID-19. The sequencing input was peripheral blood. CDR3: CASSLTPTQSAEQFF. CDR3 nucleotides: TGTGCCAGCAGTCTTACCCCGACTCAGTCGGCTGAGCAGTTCTTC.